The rows below give T cell receptor beta chains drawn from one sample of a study of cytomegalovirus exposure and HLA in healthy donors. Generated by immunoSEQ multiplex PCR, the TCRdb table keeps only in-frame clones and is missing some. The repertoire consists of 52,000 or so clones, with 75% to 80% occurring once and the leading ten covering about 2.5%. The sequenced sample was PBMCs. These receptors came from a woman in her 40s in good health and CMV-seropositive. Both conserved end residues are part of each CDR3. A D gene is named only where the DNA matches it firmly. A clone size is listed for some rows: how often the clone was seen (once, few, many), or a class if it is expanded.

D,V,size,J,DNA,CDR3
TRBD1,TRBV6-1,few,TRBJ2-2,TGTGCCAGCAGTGAATTTCAGGGGGACCACACCGGGGAGCTGTTTTTT,CASSEFQGDHTGELFF
TRBD1,TRBV7-2,once,TRBJ1-5,TGTGCCAGCAGCCGGGACAGAGATCAGCCCCAGCATTTT,CASSRDRDQPQHF
TRBD2,TRBV7-3,.,TRBJ2-5,TGTGCCAGCAGCCATAGCGGGGGGGCCCAAGAGACCCAGTACTTC,CASSHSGGAQETQYF
.,TRBV2,.,TRBJ2-1,TGTGCCAGCAGAGCTGACTACAATGAGCAGTTCTTC,CASRADYNEQFF
.,TRBV7-8,.,TRBJ1-5,TGTGCCAGCAGCTTAGCGCTGGCAGGGGAGCAGCCCCAGCATTTT,CASSLALAGEQPQHF
.,TRBV7-9,few,TRBJ1-6,TGTGCCAGCAGCTTAGATCAGGGGAGGGATTCACCCCTCCACTTT,CASSLDQGRDSPLHF
TRBD1,TRBV5-1,.,TRBJ1-2,TGCGCCAGCAGCGTTGACAGGGCGGACTATGGCTACACCTTC,CASSVDRADYGYTF
.,TRBV5-4,.,TRBJ2-5,TGTGCCAGCAGCTCCCGGGACTTAGAAGAGACCCAGTACTTC,CASSSRDLEETQYF
.,TRBV29-1,.,TRBJ1-2,TGCAGCGTCGCCGCGGGGTACAATGGCTACACCTTC,CSVAAGYNGYTF
.,TRBV7-2,.,TRBJ2-1,TGTGCCAGCAGCTTAGGGGGAGGATACAATGAGCAGTTCTTC,CASSLGGGYNEQFF
.,TRBV28,once,TRBJ1-5,TGTGCCAGCAGTTTATCGGGCAATCAGCCCCAGCATTTT,CASSLSGNQPQHF
.,TRBV7-9,.,TRBJ1-1,TGTGCCAGCAGCTTAGGAGGGCCTGAAGCTTTCTTT,CASSLGGPEAFF
.,TRBV6-6,.,TRBJ2-7,TGTGCCAGCAGTTGGGGCCAGGGATACGAGCAGTACTTC,CASSWGQGYEQYF
.,TRBV6-6,.,TRBJ1-1,TGTGCCAGCAGTTACAAGCCAGGGGCTGAAGCTTTCTTT,CASSYKPGAEAFF
.,TRBV5-4,few,TRBJ2-5,TGTGCCAGCAGCTTAAATCGAGAGACCCAGTACTTC,CASSLNRETQYF
TRBD2,TRBV15,.,TRBJ2-3,TGTGCCACCAGCCTCCGCGGGGGGTCAGATACGCAGTATTTT,CATSLRGGSDTQYF
TRBD1,TRBV5-1,.,TRBJ2-7,TGCGCCAGCAGCATGACAGGGAGCTCCTACGAGCAGTACTTC,CASSMTGSSYEQYF
.,TRBV10-1,.,TRBJ1-1,TGCGCCAGCAGTGAGTCTAAGGGGATAGGCACTGAAGCTTTCTTT,CASSESKGIGTEAFF
.,TRBV29-1,.,TRBJ1-2,TGCAGCGTTGAATTCGCTAACTATGGCTACACCTTC,CSVEFANYGYTF
TRBD1,TRBV11-2,once,TRBJ2-1,TGTGCCAGCAGCTTAGAATCAGGGGCAGGGGGCGTCATGCAGTTCTTC,CASSLESGAGGVMQFF
.,TRBV7-6,.,TRBJ2-7,TGTGCCAGCAGCTTAGGGGAGGCGTACGAGCAGTACTTC,CASSLGEAYEQYF
.,TRBV5-4,.,TRBJ1-4,TGTGCCAGCAGCTTGGGGGGTCCCGGGACTACAAATGAAAAACTGTTTTTT,CASSLGGPGTTNEKLFF
TRBD2,TRBV15,.,TRBJ2-5,TGTGCCACCACTAGCGGGGGGGATTCGTACCAAGAGACCCAGTACTTC,CATTSGGDSYQETQYF
TRBD1,TRBV5-1,.,TRBJ2-7,TGCGCCAGCAGCTTGGAGGGACAGGGGAAGGCGTACGAGCAGTACTTC,CASSLEGQGKAYEQYF
TRBD1,TRBV7-9,.,TRBJ2-3,TGTGCCAGCAGCTGGCCGAGGGGGCAAATTACTAGCACAGATACGCAGTATTTT,CASSWPRGQITSTDTQYF
TRBD1,TRBV10-3,.,TRBJ2-1,TGTGCCATCAGGGATTCGACAGGGATGGGTAGTGAGCAGTTCTTC,CAIRDSTGMGSEQFF
.,TRBV15,.,TRBJ2-7,TGTGCCACCAGCAGAGAGTTAAGGACACTCTACGAGCAGTACTTC,CATSRELRTLYEQYF
.,TRBV7-2,.,TRBJ2-7,TGTGCCAGCAGCCCTACTAGAAGCGAGCAGTACTTC,CASSPTRSEQYF
TRBD1,TRBV5-4,once,TRBJ1-2,TGTGCCAGCAGCCCGACAGGGAAAGAGGACTATGGCTACACCTTC,CASSPTGKEDYGYTF
TRBD2,TRBV25-1,.,TRBJ2-1,TGTGCCAGCAGTGAATGGGAGGGAGGAGAGCAGTTCTTC,CASSEWEGGEQFF
TRBD1,TRBV7-8,.,TRBJ2-5,TGTGCCAGCAGCTCAAACAGGGGGAGAGGGGGGACCCAGTACTTC,CASSSNRGRGGTQYF
.,TRBV27,.,TRBJ2-7,TGTGCCAGCAGTTTAACTTTTAGGCAGTACTTC,CASSLTFRQYF
TRBD1,TRBV7-9,.,TRBJ1-1,TGTGCCAGCAGCCCCGACAGGGTCGCTGGAGCTTTCTTT,CASSPDRVAGAFF
.,TRBV7-2,.,TRBJ2-3,TGTGCCAGCAGCTCGGGACTGCGCACAGATACGCAGTATTTT,CASSSGLRTDTQYF
.,TRBV9,.,TRBJ2-3,TGTGCCAGCAGCCCCTCGCGAACAGATACGCAGTATTTT,CASSPSRTDTQYF
.,TRBV7-2,.,TRBJ2-3,TGTGCCAGCAGCCCAGGTGGAGGGGGCACAGATACGCAGTATTTT,CASSPGGGGTDTQYF
.,TRBV30,.,TRBJ1-1,TGTGCCTGGGGGGGGAGCTGGAACACTGAAGCTTTCTTT,CAWGGSWNTEAFF
TRBD1,TRBV6-4,.,TRBJ1-2,TGTGCCAGAACGTTCGGACAGGGGGTTTGGGGCTACACCTTC,CARTFGQGVWGYTF
TRBD1,TRBV6-5,.,TRBJ1-1,TGTGCCAGCAGACCGGGACAGGGGGTTACTGAAGCTTTCTTT,CASRPGQGVTEAFF
.,TRBV1,.,TRBJ2-1,TGCACCAGCAGCCAACCCGAGATTCTATACAATGAGCAGTTCTTC,CTSSQPEILYNEQFF